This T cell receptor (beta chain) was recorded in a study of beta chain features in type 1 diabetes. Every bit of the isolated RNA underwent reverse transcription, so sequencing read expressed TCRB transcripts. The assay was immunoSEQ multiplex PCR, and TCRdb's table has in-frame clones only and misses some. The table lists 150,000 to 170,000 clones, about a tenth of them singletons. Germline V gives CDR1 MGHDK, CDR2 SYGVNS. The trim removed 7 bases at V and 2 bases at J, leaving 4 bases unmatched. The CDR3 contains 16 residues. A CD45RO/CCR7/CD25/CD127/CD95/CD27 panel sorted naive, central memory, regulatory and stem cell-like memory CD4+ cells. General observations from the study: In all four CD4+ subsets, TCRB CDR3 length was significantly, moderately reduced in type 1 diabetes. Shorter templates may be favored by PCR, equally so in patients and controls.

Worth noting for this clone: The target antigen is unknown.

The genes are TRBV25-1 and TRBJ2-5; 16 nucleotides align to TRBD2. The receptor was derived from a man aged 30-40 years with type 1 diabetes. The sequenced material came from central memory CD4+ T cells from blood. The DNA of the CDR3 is TGTGCCAGCATGGTGGGACTAGCGGGAGGGCAAGAGACCCAGTACTTC. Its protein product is CASMVGLAGGQETQYF.